The sample holds a few counts of the clone carrying this TCR beta chain. This record comes from a study of blood T cell repertoires in COVID-19. Study summary: Whether acute or convalescent, the COVID-19 samples came from the United States, Italy and Spain.

The CDR3 is made up of 13 amino acids. Trimming removed 2 bases at V and 6 bases at J, with 10 bases between. Per germline, CDR1 KGHSH and CDR2 LQKENI. Generated by immunoSEQ multiplex PCR, the TCRdb table keeps only in-frame clones and is missing some. Here the sample spans some 150,000 clones, 82% being singletons. The V gene is TRBV18, the J gene TRBJ1-2; TRBD1 is a possible D gene (5 bases). Sequenced input: peripheral blood. The clonotype comes from a woman in her 70s with acute or convalescent COVID-19. The CDR3 coding sequence is TGTGCCAGCTCACCAATACAGGAAGATGGCTACACCTTC. Translating it yields CASSPIQEDGYTF.